This passage covers 3 T cell receptor beta chains from one sample sequenced in a study of OX40 agonist ivuxolimab in advanced cancers. Receptors were amplified or captured by the immunoSEQ multiplex PCR assay. Not all clones reach the TCRdb copy of this immuneACCESS table, which keeps in-frame sequences only. Checked studies attribute under half of the gap to unresolved V genes and leave the rest unexplained. The sample includes about 73,000 clones, with approximately 90% observed a single time. The biggest ten clones account for roughly 0.56% of the sample. Here the sequenced sample was CD4+ or CD8+ T cells sorted from blood, taken in a trial of the OX40 agonist ivuxolimab. Receptors were obtained from an adult with an advanced solid tumor such as melanoma, head and neck, liver or kidney cancer.

The CDR3 DNA is TGTGCCACCAGCCTAGGACTAGCGGGAGGTTATGAGCAGTTCTTC. Translating it yields CATSLGLAGGYEQFF. This chain links TRBV15 with TRBJ2-1, with TRBD2 identical over 14 bases. CDR1 and CDR2 (germline): LNHNV, YYDKDF (reference sequence). The CDR3 totals 15 residues. The J segment lost 8 bases and the V segment lost 5 bases, leaving 5 bases of the junction unmatched. The entire variable domain, with the rest obtained from reference TRBV15 and TRBJ2-1, is as follows: DAMVIQNPRYQVTQFGKPVTLSCSQTLNHNVMYWYQQKSSQAPKLLFHYYDKDFNNEADTPDNFQSRRPNTSFCFLDIRSPGLGDTAMYLCATSLGLAGGYEQFFGPGTRLTVL.

This chain uses TRBV5-4 with TRBJ1-2; a weak D match, TRBD1 (5 bases). The CDR3 runs 16 residues. Trimming left V 3 bases short and J 2 bases short, with 17 bases between. Germline V gene sequence: CDR1 SGHNT, CDR2 YYREEE (reference sequence). CDR3 amino acids: CASSWNQMGPNYGYTF. The CDR3, as DNA: TGTGCCAGCAGCTGGAACCAGATGGGACCAAACTATGGCTACACCTTC.

The chain joins TRBV7-2 to TRBJ2-7; no reliable D call. This CDR3 contains 13 residues. Germline V CDR1 and CDR2: SGHTA, FQGNSA. V lost 2 bases and J 7 bases, leaving 12 bases between the germline ends. Written as DNA, the CDR3 is TGTGCCAGCAGCTTATTCTCCTTCGGGGAGCAGTACTTC. Protein: CASSLFSFGEQYF.